This T cell receptor (beta chain) comes out of a study of neoadjuvant anti-PD-1 for oral cavity cancer. Indicated time point: after neoadjuvant nivolumab, at surgical resection. These oral cavity squamous cell carcinomas were HPV-negative and locally advanced. PBMCs were not maintained or expanded in culture before analysis. Points on this clone: Its antigen is not identified.

Here immunoSEQ multiplex PCR was the method, and the copy in TCRdb shows in-frame clones only, minus some. The sample yields 25,000 to 40,000 clones, around four fifths seen once. Points from the study as a whole: PBMC Gini-index clonality exceeded responders' in non-responders post-nivolumab.

This CDR3 has 15 residues. CDR1 is SGDLS and CDR2 is YYNGEE in the germline V gene. V lost 5 bases, J lost 2 bases, and 16 bases lay in between. The V gene is TRBV9, the J gene TRBJ1-1; TRBD1 is a possible D gene (5 bases). The receptor comes from a person between 40 and 79 years old with oral cavity squamous cell carcinoma. This specimen consisted of PBMCs, obtained after nivolumab (anti-PD-1) treatment. The CDR3 nucleotides read TGTGCCAGCAGAACGGACACGGGGCCAAACACTGAAGCTTTCTTT. Its translation is CASRTDTGPNTEAFF.